This T cell receptor beta chain was captured by sequencing in a study of early T cells in non-severe SARS-CoV-2 infection. At the level of the study: Sequencing of unsorted whole blood was done on bulk RNA, leaving chains unpaired. Regarding the study as a whole: Matching against VDJdb likely underestimated virus-specific expansions, favoring anti-spike CD8.

Unique molecular identifiers were attached to individual cDNA molecules. One entry per CDR3 protein results from TCRdb running MiXCR on the 5' RACE reads. Of tens of thousands of distinct CDR3 sequences listed, over 6% were seen once; the top ten hold more than 10%. CDR3 length equals 15 residues. The J segment lost 4 bases and the V segment lost 5 bases, leaving 5 bases of the junction unmatched. From germline, CDR1 is SGHTA and CDR2 FQGNSA. The sample holds many counts of this clonotype. Its specificity is unknown. The TCR comes from an adult who was a healthcare worker with PCR-confirmed SARS-CoV-2 infection or an uninfected control (not recorded which). The chain joins TRBV7-2 to TRBJ1-5; 10 positions match TRBD1. The sequencing here drew on whole blood, taken at baseline. The CDR3 DNA sequence: TGTGCCAGCAGCGGGGGACAGGGGATAAATCAGCCCCAGCATTTT. It encodes CASSGGQGINQPQHF.